This T cell receptor beta chain was profiled in a study of blood T cell repertoires in COVID-19 (dated by TCRdb to 2020 to 2022). With respect to the entire study: The collaborator samples originated in the United States, Italy and Spain and spanned the acute and convalescent phases of COVID-19. Deeply sampled blood TCRbeta repertoires from subjects exposed to, actively infected with, or recovered from COVID-19 were included in the dataset. A freely available public database, intended as a resource for researchers studying the immune response to SARS-CoV-2, is where the repertoires were released. The prospective study material was composed of cDNA or gDNA derived from T cells, B-cell-depleted T cells, or PBMCs. The sample metadata nearly always contained a de-identified subject ID, COVID-19 status, age in years and sex. The samples were drawn from two sources: the first 160 participants of the ongoing ImmuneRACE study, and over 1,000 subjects contributed by 6 global collaborators. Where HLA class I and class II types were available, the types were taken from metadata supplied by the sample provider, not from assay-based typing. What the study reported, not specific to this receptor: How much clinical and demographic metadata was included differed by source and by participant, and the metadata was provided uncurated.

Whole blood was collected in K2EDTA tubes by collaborating institutions according to the institutions' own protocols. For TCRbeta analysis, collaborator samples were shipped as frozen whole blood, as isolated PBMCs, or as DNA extracted from either sample type. The V and J ends are trimmed by 7 bases and 4 bases, leaving 19 bases between them. In the germline V gene, CDR1 corresponds to SGHTA and CDR2 to FQGNSA. Reading from cysteine to phenylalanine, the CDR3 counts 15 amino acids. Just CDR3 DNA is preserved here, 45 bases in frame from base 1. This clone was detected a few times. Its antigen specificity is not known. There are no base qualities to consult, and no much larger clone falls within one base. TCRbeta CDR3 regions were amplified from genomic DNA by means of the immunoSEQ Assay, a bias-controlled multiplex PCR. The authors' analysis ran thus. The number of nucleated cells in each sample was estimated by amplification of reference gene primers within the assay. To quantify the absolute abundance of each unique TCRbeta CDR3 rearrangement, sequence reads were collapsed and filtered. Productive Simpson clonality was computed per sample as the square root of Simpson's diversity index over productive rearrangements. Imported from immuneACCESS, the table was reduced by TCRdb to in-frame sequences with V and J called. These copies leave out some clones; in studies compared against another copy, an unresolved V gene accounts for under half, and the cause of the remainder is not known. Clonal size and the V and J genes are those of that table, whereas D and trimming came from the DNA. This sample comprises about 300,000 clones, 85% to 90% of them detected only once. The ten largest make up about 4.6% of the sample.

Sequences were obtained from peripheral blood. The chain employs TRBV7-2 and TRBJ1-2; the D gene assignment is ambiguous. The source is a man between 35 and 55 years old with acute or convalescent COVID-19. The DNA sequence is TGTGCCAGCAACCCACGGGGAGGATCTCCCTATGGCTACACCTTC. Its coded protein is CASNPRGGSPYGYTF.